What follows is one TCR beta chain and its context. These data belong to a study of control samples from healthy donors and cancer patients. Here immunoSEQ multiplex PCR was the method, and the copy in TCRdb shows in-frame clones only, minus some. The sample lists roughly 60,000 clones, about 95% seen once, with 4% in the top ten. CDR3 size: 15 residues. Trimming left V 0 bases short and J 15 bases short, with 21 bases between. CDR1 is SGHTA and CDR2 is FQGNSA in the germline V gene. The TCR was taken from a man under 40 in good health. The V and J genes are TRBV7-2 and TRBJ2-4, with D uncertain. Material for sequencing was blood. This CDR3 reads CASSLATATGSVRYF. The CDR3 DNA reads TGTGCCAGCAGCTTAGCGACCGCTACCGGAAGTGTCAGGTACTTC.